The source of this T cell receptor (beta chain) is a study of T cell repertoires in cytomegalovirus infection. V shed 5 bases, J shed 5 bases, and the junction held 12 bases outside the gene matches. This CDR3 region has 18 residues. In germline, CDR1 is MNHGY, CDR2 SAAAGT. TCRdb itself ran the reads through MiXCR, one entry per CDR3 protein. The table includes around 740,000 distinct CDR3 sequences, about 40% detected once. The rearrangement uses TRBV6-8 and TRBJ2-1; 13 bases are a match to TRBD2. What was sequenced was PBMCs. This clonotype was obtained from a human donor in good health (CMV status not recorded). Some clones in this sample may be carry-over from other donors' samples. The CDR3 reads CASSAGTSGIRLDNEQFF. CDR3 sequence (DNA): TGTGCCAGCAGTGCCGGGACTAGCGGGATCCGCTTAGACAATGAGCAGTTCTTC.